These 16 T cell receptor beta chains were sequenced from one sample in a study of early T cells in non-severe SARS-CoV-2 infection. A single record per CDR3 protein comes from TCRdb applying MiXCR to the 5' RACE reads. The data contain about 58,000 distinct CDR3 sequences, roughly 13% of them singletons. Sequencing was done on a sample of whole blood. The receptors were gathered from an adult who was a healthcare worker with PCR-confirmed SARS-CoV-2 infection or an uninfected control (not recorded which).

In this sample, this clonotype turned up many times. The chain couples TRBV27 to TRBJ1-2; tentative D call: TRBD1 (6 bases). The length of the CDR3 is 13 residues. Germline values: CDR1 MNHEY, CDR2 SMNVEV (reference sequence). The V end was cut by 5 bases, the J end by 4 bases, with 11 bases between. This CDR3 is CASSMTGLYGYTF. In DNA form, the CDR3 reads TGTGCCAGCAGTATGACAGGCCTCTATGGCTACACCTTC.

There are many counts of this clonotype. The chain couples TRBV12-3 or TRBV12-4 to TRBJ1-1, with unresolved D. V gave up 8 bases and J gave up 6 bases, with 16 bases separating them. The CDR3 totals 13 residues. The CDR3 sequence is CASLAIGFAEAFF. The CDR3 DNA follows: TGTGCCAGCTTGGCAATCGGGTTCGCTGAAGCTTTCTTT.

At least ten counts were recorded for this clonotype. The chain is built from TRBV25-1 and TRBJ2-3; D gene ambiguous. Trimming stripped 3 bases from V and 1 base from J, with 8 bases between. The CDR3 is 14 amino acids. Germline CDR1 is MGHDK and CDR2 is SYGVNS. CDR3 bases: TGTGCCAGCAGTGACCTAAGGGGCACAGATACGCAGTATTTT. Its protein product is CASSDLRGTDTQYF.

As regards this clonotype: A much larger clone is a single base away; this may be a read error. The rearrangement uses TRBV6-6 and TRBJ1-3; TRBD1 is a possible D gene (5 bases). The CDR3 contains 18 residues. The V end was cut by 4 bases, the J end by 1 base, with 20 bases between. Germline assignment: CDR1 MNHNY and CDR2 SVGAGI (reference sequence). The CDR3 coding sequence is TGTGCCAGCAGTTTACCCGGGACGTTTTCGGGGTCTGGAAACACCATATATTTT. Its translation is CASSLPGTFSGSGNTIYF.

The chain uses TRBV5-6 and TRBJ1-2; D uncertain. The germline V gene encodes CDR1 SGHDT and CDR2 YYEEEE. This CDR3 comprises 14 residues. The V end was cut by 7 bases, the J end by 4 bases, with 17 bases between. The CDR3 sequence is CASRRLLAPYGYTF. DNA for the CDR3: TGTGCCAGCCGCCGACTCCTTGCCCCCTATGGCTACACCTTC. Filled out from reference TRBV5-6 and TRBJ1-2, the complete variable domain reads DAGVTQSPTHLIKTRGQQVTLRCSPKSGHDTVSWYQQALGQGPQFIFQYYEEEERQRGNFPDRFSGHQFPNYSSELNVNALLLGDSALYLCASRRLLAPYGYTFGSGTRLTVV.

This clonotype was observed many times. The genes are TRBV6-1 and TRBJ1-6; D is possibly TRBD1 (6 bases). The germline V and J ends were trimmed by 11 bases and 3 bases, with 8 bases remaining between them. This CDR3 is 12 amino acids long. Germline V gene data show CDR1 as MNHNS and CDR2 as SASEGT. The DNA for the CDR3 is TGTGCCGCGGGACACTATAATTCACCCCTCCACTTT. This encodes CAAGHYNSPLHF.

This clonotype showed up just a few times. V gene TRBV11-2 combines with J gene TRBJ1-5; D remains ambiguous. There are 13 residues in the CDR3. Trimming removed 3 bases from V and 4 bases from J, with 7 bases in between. Germline V gene sequence: CDR1 SGHAT, CDR2 FQNNGV. The CDR3: CASSFDGNQPQHF. The CDR3 DNA sequence: TGTGCCAGCAGCTTCGACGGTAATCAGCCCCAGCATTTT.

The V gene is TRBV4-1, the J gene TRBJ2-1; possible D gene TRBD1, 5 bases. The CDR3 extends over 16 amino acids. V lost 3 bases to trimming and J lost 0 bases, with 12 bases between them. Germline V gene lookup returns CDR1 MGHRA and CDR2 YSYEKL. This chain's CDR3 is CASSHRTDSSYNEQFF. DNA for the CDR3: TGCGCCAGCAGCCACCGAACTGACAGCTCCTACAATGAGCAGTTCTTC.

This clonotype was counted only a few times. The rearrangement uses TRBV7-9 and TRBJ2-7; 9 bases align to TRBD1. The V segment lost 4 bases and the J segment 6 bases; nucleotides outside the gene matches: 10. The CDR3 has 15 residues. In germline, CDR1 is SEHNR, CDR2 FQNEAQ (reference sequence). For the CDR3, the DNA is TGTGCCAGCAGCTCGATGGACAGGGGAGAAGGCGAGCAGTACTTC. Protein product: CASSSMDRGEGEQYF.

This clonotype was detected ten times or more. The chain employs TRBV25-1 and TRBJ2-2; 8 positions match TRBD1. The CDR3 spans 14 residues. Germline trimming cut 4 bases from V and 7 bases from J; bases unmatched to any gene: 5. Germline values: CDR1 MGHDK, CDR2 SYGVNS. The CDR3 loop reads CASSGTGRIGELFF. Written as DNA, the CDR3 is TGTGCCAGCAGTGGGACAGGGAGGATCGGGGAGCTGTTTTTT.

The genes are TRBV6-5 and TRBJ2-1; D is perhaps TRBD1 or TRBD2 (5 bases each). This CDR3 contains 18 residues. Germline V CDR1 and CDR2: MNHEY, SVGAGI. The V end lost 4 bases, the J end lost 0 bases, and 19 bases lay between the germline ends. In DNA form, the CDR3 reads TGTGCCAGCAGTTCCGCCCCGGGGACCTCGAGCTCCTACAATGAGCAGTTCTTC. Its protein is CASSSAPGTSSSYNEQFF.

The rearrangement joins TRBV9 to TRBJ2-3; D is possibly TRBD2 (5 bases). The V and J ends lost 2 bases and 2 bases respectively, with 15 bases between them. This CDR3 spans 16 amino acids. From germline, CDR1 is SGDLS and CDR2 YYNGEE. CDR3 nucleotides: TGTGCCAGCAGCGTTGAGGCGGACCGGGACACAGATACGCAGTATTTT. Translation gives CASSVEADRDTDTQYF.

There are a few counts of this clonotype. The V gene is TRBV11-2, the J gene TRBJ2-1; maybe TRBD2 (6 bases). The CDR3 loop spans 15 amino acids. The ends were cut back, 0 bases at V and 4 bases at J, with 10 bases in the middle. Germline V CDR1 and CDR2: SGHAT, FQNNGV. CDR3 loop: CASSLELAAYNEQFF. CDR3 coding DNA: TGTGCCAGCAGCTTAGAACTAGCAGCATACAATGAGCAGTTCTTC.

In its sample, this clonotype was seen many times. The chain combines TRBV3-1 with TRBJ1-2; D unresolved. The CDR3 sequence is 12 residues long. The germline V gene encodes CDR1 LGHDT and CDR2 YNNKEL (reference sequence). Deletions cut 0 bases from V and 4 bases from J, with 3 bases between. The CDR3 region has the DNA TGTGCCAGCAGCCAAGAAGGCTATGGCTACACCTTC. Translating it yields CASSQEGYGYTF.

This clonotype was detected many times. The CDR3 spells CASSPGLAGVVEQFF. In DNA form, the CDR3 reads TGTGCCAGCAGCCCGGGACTAGCGGGAGTCGTGGAGCAGTTCTTC. The rearrangement joins TRBV7-6 to TRBJ2-1; TRBD2 matches 14 bases. Germline CDR1 and CDR2: SGHVS and FNYEAQ. The ends lost 5 bases at V and 10 bases at J; junction bases unmatched: 7. CDR3 length: 15 amino acids.

With regard to this clonotype: A read error may explain this, as a much larger clone is one base away. The CDR3, as DNA: TGTGCCAGCAGCCCCCCCTACGAGCAGTACTTC. It specifies CASSPPYEQYF. V gene TRBV7-4 combines with J gene TRBJ2-7; D is ambiguous. V dropped 5 bases and J dropped 2 bases, with 4 bases sitting between them. Germline CDR1 is SGHVT and CDR2 is SQSDAQ. CDR3 length equals 11 residues.